This T cell receptor beta chain stems from a study of cytomegalovirus exposure and HLA in healthy donors (dated by TCRdb to about 2017). A note on the overall study: An earlier analysis of 587 of the donors reported roughly 270 Gb of sequence data and 120 million or so unique TCR beta sequences from 150 million to 200 million T cells. Roughly 320 gigabases of sequencing data and approximately 91 million unique TCR sequences made up an early release that covered several hundred HLA-typed donors. The genetic ancestry cluster associated with self-reported Caucasian donors included 81% of the roughly 410 genotyped donors. The study aimed to test whether signatures of past pathogen exposure could be identified by cataloging public T cell receptors. The T cell repertoires of some 700 subjects were profiled by immunosequencing and related to cytomegalovirus serostatus. In addition to the first cohort of 666 subjects, a separate validation cohort of 120 different subjects was used. To predict cytomegalovirus infection status, the study combined high-throughput TCR immunosequencing, statistical association of individual TCRs with disease status, and machine learning. In a later analysis, previously published TCR beta repertoires from some 640 donors were re-analyzed and high-resolution HLA genotyping was added so that TCR occurrence patterns could be studied. The later analysis used no new phenotypic data to find candidate immune exposures, relying instead on TCR beta sequences and their occurrence across donors. An earlier analysis of approximately 640 of the donors applied high-throughput TCR beta sequencing to assess whether each TCR beta V gene segment acted as functional or pseudogenic. Alongside the repertoire data, information on donor age, sex, ethnicity and CMV serostatus was compiled. A later genetic analysis took genome-wide SNP genotypes for 398 of the 666 donors and used that subset as a discovery cohort. All discovery cohort repertoires had been generated on a single sequencing platform. Class I and class II HLA loci were covered by the typing at four-digit resolution. The number of donors typed differed by locus, with about 620-630 for A, B, C, DRB1 and DQB1, roughly 520 for DQA1, approximately 570 for DPA1, and 400 to 490 for DPB1. Four or five DR-DQ haplotypes were treated as single units for association and clustering because of strong linkage in the cohort. Across about 380 genotyped donors of the cohort, an average of about 240,000 unique TCR beta nucleotide sequences per donor were sequenced, and approximately 19% of those sequences were non-productive. Points the paper makes about the study in general: Linkage disequilibrium might explain the correlated functional status among segregating V segments, but an unknown experimental factor could not be excluded. The cohort was sequenced for TCR beta chains only, and without alpha or paired-chain data the features that could be detected were limited. Compared with the roughly 600-donor mean, donors in an Asian-associated ancestry cluster had fewer N-insertions in productive TCRs, according to a later genetic analysis. In vitro tests confirmed that a few of the cytomegalovirus-associated TCR beta chains recognize cytomegalovirus antigens. A later analysis found that TCR association rates varied across HLA loci, with DRB1 alleles showing the most associated TCRs and HLA-C alleles the fewest. Presence/absence analyses assumed roughly uniform sequencing depth across donors, an assumption that may not hold. Compared with equally common non-associated chains, HLA-associated TCR beta chains in a later analysis were more clonally expanded and had lower generation probabilities. CMV serostatus was the only immune exposure information available for the cohort. Across donors, most TCR sequences were observed very rarely, whereas some public TCRs were present in many individuals. The earlier analysis of 587 of the donors excluded around 17 rarely observed V segments, including chromosome 9 orphons, because counts were too low. The classifier was reported to diagnose cytomegalovirus status with high specificity and sensitivity in both the original cohort and the validation cohort. A further reported finding was that TCR beta sequences accurately predicted the HLA-A and HLA-B alleles for most subjects in the first cohort. The study gave a list of 150 to 200 TCR beta chains associated with cytomegalovirus. The sequencing pipeline was judged likely to have produced a cluster of highly shared sequence variants as a technical artifact. A later analysis reported that several top co-occurrence clusters appeared linked to parvovirus B19, influenza, CMV and Epstein-Barr virus. In a later analysis, most CMV-associated TCR beta chains were found to appear HLA-restricted, with HLA associations seemingly driven largely by CMV exposure. HLA typing was unavailable for some donors at each locus, so association tests used only the typed subset. It was suggested by the authors that the approach could potentially be generalized to other disease states and immunological phenotypes. In a later analysis, around 17,000 TCR beta sequences were associated with specific HLA alleles at a false discovery rate of 0.05. In a later genetic analysis, a missense DCLRE1C variant was associated with V-gene and J-gene trimming of TCR beta chains, and the association was replicated in an independent cohort. In an earlier analysis of fewer than 750 of the donors, most TCR beta V segments were observed in productive rearrangements about 87% or about 30% of the time, broadly matching IMGT annotations. Some IMGT-functional V segments, including TRBV6-2 and TRBV6-3, could not be distinguished by the 87-base-pair reads and were therefore excluded. When HLA alleles, especially DR and DQ, strongly co-occurred, attributing TCR associations to individual alleles was difficult.

The library was obtained by the immunoSEQ multiplex PCR assay. A mixture of 60 forward primers for TCR Vbeta segments and 13 reverse primers for TCR Jbeta segments was used in the multiplex PCR. A multiplex PCR assay on genomic DNA amplified the CDR3 region of rearranged TCR beta genes. The Illumina HiSeq System was used to sequence the amplified TCR beta libraries as 87-base-pair reads. As for how the authors treated the data: In a later analysis, some 80 million unique TCR beta chains were counted across the approximately 640 repertoires, and about 9.9 million of these chains were shared by at least two donors. Raw reads were error-corrected and collapsed into unique sequences by a nearest-neighbor algorithm in which closely related sequences were merged to remove PCR and sequencing errors. Alignment of CDR3 sequences to IMGT reference sequences was used to assign V, D and J gene segments. For a sequence to be retained, at least a six-nucleotide match to both a V gene segment and a J gene segment was required. A rearrangement was called productive if the CDR3 had no stop codons and remained in frame with V and J, and every other rearrangement was called non-productive. Following IMGT convention, CDR3 was defined as the stretch from the second conserved V-encoded cysteine up to the conserved J-encoded phenylalanine. In an earlier analysis of roughly 580 of the donors, sequences lacking an unambiguous match to a single V gene segment were excluded. In an earlier analysis of a few hundred of the donors, V segments were called functional above 56.7% productive rearrangements and were called segregating when the between-donor standard deviation exceeded 5%. A statistical classification framework was built to diagnose cytomegalovirus status from the catalog of TCR beta chain sequences. A later analysis assigned V and J genes by comparing TCR nucleotide sequences with IMGT/GENE-DB human TR gene sequences. A later analysis assigned CDR3 sequences and most-parsimonious VDJ recombination scenarios with the TCRdist pipeline. In a later analysis, each TCR beta chain was defined by its CDR3 amino acid sequence together with its V-gene family, and reads without a unique V-gene family were excluded. A later analysis removed roughly 590 highly shared, low-generation-probability nucleotide sequences to deal with suspected cross-contamination and a sequencing artifact. A later analysis calculated a clonal expansion index for each public chain from normalized within-repertoire ranks of inferred template counts. In a later analysis, generation probabilities were computed with a VDJ recombination model fitted to out-of-frame rearrangements, and the resulting probabilities were checked against IGoR. In a later analysis, TCR-TCR, TCR-HLA and TCR-CMV co-occurrence was scored with hypergeometric tests, and a repertoire-size bias correction was applied to TCR pairs. A later analysis estimated false discovery rates by permuting HLA or CMV assignments 20 times. In a later analysis, co-occurring TCRs were grouped using DBSCAN, and TCRdist sequence similarity was added for clustering within HLA-allele-positive subsets. For co-occurrence clustering, repertoires with fewer than 30,000 or more than 120,000 public chains were excluded, along with a handful of repertoires with anomalous nucleotide sharing. TCRdb's version of the immuneACCESS table is confined to in-frame rearrangements and falls short of the full clone set. An unresolved V gene accounts for under half of the shortfall where checked; the remainder is of unknown origin. D and trimming come from the DNA, and the V and J calls and clone size come from that table. This sample has some 200,000 clones in its table, and almost 85% of those were observed once. Of the sample, approximately 0.62% falls within the top ten clones.

Note on this clone: The antigen this receptor binds is unknown. No much larger clone exists at a distance of one base, and base qualities are not known.

The cohort comprised around 700 healthy bone marrow donors. At the time of sampling, all cohort members were nominally healthy, though unrecorded immune exposures were likely present. The donor tested CMV seronegative and was one of the 352 seronegative cohort members. A peripheral blood sample was collected from each donor, and TCR beta sequencing was performed on peripheral blood mononuclear cells. The Qiagen DNeasy Blood Extraction Kit was used to extract genomic DNA from the blood cell samples. The V and J ends are trimmed by 6 bases and 6 bases, leaving 3 bases between them. The CDR3 covers 9 residues, taking in both the cysteine and the phenylalanine. The retained sequence is limited to the CDR3, 27 bases, with the frame set at the first base. CDR1 SGHTS and CDR2 YDEGEE are derived from the germline V gene.

Rearrangement joined TRBV5-8 to TRBJ1-2, with the D gene not confidently named. Sequencing was done on a sample of PBMCs. The TCR sequence derives from a woman aged 40-49 years in good health and CMV-seronegative. CDR3 reads: CASTDGYTF. DNA sequence: TGTGCCAGCACGGATGGCTACACCTTC.